This T cell receptor (beta chain) comes out of a study of radiotherapy plus CTLA-4 blockade in lung cancer. Study-level results: Alongside interferon-beta, early blood T cell clone dynamics were reportedly the best predictor of response. Clones of tumor-derived TCRs expanded in blood after radiotherapy plus ipilimumab.

Germline V gene data show CDR1 as SGHAT and CDR2 as FQNNGV. This CDR3 is built from 16 residues. V was clipped by 4 bases and J by 5 bases; unmatched bases: 5. The data were produced by immunoSEQ multiplex PCR, yet TCRdb's version contains in-frame clones alone and is incomplete. Among 50,000 to 65,000 clones, 77% were seen once, and the ten largest hold approximately 2.5%. Chemo-refractory metastatic non-small-cell lung cancer patients received focal radiation with ipilimumab CTLA-4 blockade. A note on this clone: Its antigen is undetermined.

Specimen: peripheral blood, collected from a patient treated with radiotherapy plus ipilimumab. V usage is TRBV11-2 and J usage is TRBJ2-2, with 12 bases lining up with TRBD2. This receptor was taken from a human donor with non-small cell lung cancer whose response to radiotherapy plus ipilimumab could not be evaluated. The CDR3, as DNA: TGTGCCAGCAGCTCTGACGGGACTAGCGGGACCGGGGAGCTGTTTTTT. Residues: CASSSDGTSGTGELFF. The complete variable domain, with remaining parts taken from reference TRBV11-2 and TRBJ2-2, reads EAGVAQSPRYKIIEKRQSVAFWCNPISGHATLYWYQQILGQGPKLLIQFQNNGVVDDSQLPKDRFSAERLKGVDSTLKIQPAKLEDSAVYLCASSSDGTSGTGELFFGEGSRLTVL.